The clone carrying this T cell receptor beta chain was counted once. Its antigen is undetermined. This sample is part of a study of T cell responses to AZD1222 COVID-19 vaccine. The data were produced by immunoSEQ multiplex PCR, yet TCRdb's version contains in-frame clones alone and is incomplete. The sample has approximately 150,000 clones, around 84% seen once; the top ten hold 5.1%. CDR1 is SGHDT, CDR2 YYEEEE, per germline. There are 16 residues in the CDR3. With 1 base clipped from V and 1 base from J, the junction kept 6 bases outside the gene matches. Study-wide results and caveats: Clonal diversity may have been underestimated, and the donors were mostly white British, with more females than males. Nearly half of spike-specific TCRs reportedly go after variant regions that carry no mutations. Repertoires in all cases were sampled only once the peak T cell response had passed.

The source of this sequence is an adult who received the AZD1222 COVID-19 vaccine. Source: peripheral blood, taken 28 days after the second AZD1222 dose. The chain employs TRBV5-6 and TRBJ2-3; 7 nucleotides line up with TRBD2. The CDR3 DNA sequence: TGTGCCAGCAGCTTGTTTTGGGGAGGGGGCACAGATACGCAGTATTTT. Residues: CASSLFWGGGTDTQYF.